The 20 T cell receptor beta chains below all came from one sample that was sequenced in a study of beta chain features in type 1 diabetes. Study-wide results and caveats: Shorter TCRB CDR3s, moderately but significantly so, marked every one of the four CD4+ subsets in Type 1 diabetes patients.

The antigens these receptors bind are not known. Isolated RNA was reverse transcribed in full, so expressed TCRB transcripts were sequenced. TCRdb's table, derived via immunoSEQ multiplex PCR, lists solely in-frame clones and lacks some. The data hold 300,000 to 400,000 clones, with roughly 14% observed a single time. The sample consisted of naive CD4+ T cells from blood. These receptors were obtained from a woman aged 18-29 years with type 1 diabetes.

This clone turned up a few times. The V gene is TRBV30, the J gene TRBJ1-2; tentative D call: TRBD1 (5 bases). The CDR3 is 12 residues long. V was pared by 3 bases and J by 6 bases, with 11 bases between. Germline CDR1 is GTSNPN and CDR2 is SVGIG (reference sequence). The CDR3 nucleotides read TGTGCCTGGAGGGAGGGACGCCATGGCTACACCTTC. Its translation: CAWREGRHGYTF.

In its sample, this clone was seen a few times. The chain employs TRBV5-1 and TRBJ1-1; 12 nucleotides align to TRBD1. CDR1 and CDR2 from the germline V gene are SGHRS and YFSETQ. CDR3 length: 18 amino acids. J gave up 4 bases and V 4 bases, and 14 bases lay outside the gene matches. The CDR3 region is CASSVLPGQGAGATEAFF. DNA for the CDR3: TGCGCCAGCAGCGTATTGCCGGGACAGGGGGCTGGGGCCACTGAAGCTTTCTTT.

This clone occurred a few times. The J gene is TRBJ1-2, the V gene TRBV6-5; no clear D. This CDR3 has 12 amino acids. The V and J ends lost 6 bases and 7 bases respectively, with 12 bases between them. Germline CDR1 is MNHEY and CDR2 is SVGAGI. This CDR3 is CASSKGSGGYTF. The CDR3 region has the DNA TGTGCCAGCAGCAAAGGGAGTGGTGGCTACACCTTC.

The rearrangement links TRBV19 to TRBJ2-1; D is uncertain. V lost 3 bases and J 3 bases, leaving 15 bases between the germline ends. Germline CDR1 LNHDA, CDR2 SQIVND (reference sequence). The length of the CDR3 is 16 residues. The CDR3 DNA follows: TGTGCCAGTAGTATTAAAGCCCCCCACTTCTACAATGAGCAGTTCTTC. Encoded protein: CASSIKAPHFYNEQFF.

Only a few counts were recorded for this clone. This chain links TRBV5-4 with TRBJ1-2, with 9 bases identical to TRBD1. The CDR3 spans 15 residues. The V segment lost 4 bases and the J segment 2 bases; nucleotides outside the gene matches: 6. Looked up from germline, CDR1 is SGHNT and CDR2 is YYREEE (reference sequence). CDR3 nucleotides: TGTGCCAGCAGCATCCGGACAGGGGCGAACTATGGCTACACCTTC. Translating gives CASSIRTGANYGYTF.

The chain is built from TRBV7-3 and TRBJ2-2; 12 bases match TRBD1. This CDR3 comprises 16 residues. J gave up 5 bases and V 0 bases, and 1 base lay outside the gene matches. CDR1 and CDR2 from the germline V gene are SGHTA and FQGTGA. The CDR3 protein is CASSLTGQGATGELFF. The CDR3 DNA follows: TGTGCCAGCAGCTTAACGGGACAGGGGGCTACCGGGGAGCTGTTTTTT.

This clone has just a few counts. The chain uses TRBV9 and TRBJ2-1; 9 bases match TRBD2. V dropped 6 bases and J dropped 10; count of bases not matched to a gene: 8. CDR3 length: 13 residues. In germline, CDR1 is SGDLS, CDR2 YYNGEE. CDR3 sequence (DNA): TGTGCCAGCAATCGGCGGGAGGGCCTAGAGCAGTTCTTC. This sequence encodes CASNRREGLEQFF.

The table lists this clone with a few counts. The rearrangement uses TRBV5-1 and TRBJ1-2; 8 bases align to TRBD1. V gave up 4 bases and J gave up 4 bases; unmatched junction bases: 6. CDR3 length: 14 amino acids. Germline CDR1 is SGHRS and CDR2 is YFSETQ. CDR3 loop: CASSGQGVIYGYTF. CDR3 DNA: TGCGCCAGCAGCGGACAGGGTGTTATCTATGGCTACACCTTC.

In its sample, this clone was seen a few times. V usage is TRBV25-1 and J usage is TRBJ2-3; perhaps TRBD1 as D (5 bases). From germline, CDR1 is MGHDK and CDR2 SYGVNS. This CDR3 region has 11 residues. V lost 6 bases, J lost 12 bases, and 13 bases lay in between. The CDR3, as DNA: TGTGCCAGCAGGAGTCAGGGCCCCCAGTATTTT. This encodes CASRSQGPQYF.

This clone was found a few times. The V and J genes are TRBV19 and TRBJ2-5, with TRBD2 as a possible D gene (5 bases). V was pared by 4 bases and J by 3 bases, with 12 bases between. The CDR3 runs to 14 residues. The germline CDR1 and CDR2 sequences are LNHDA and SQIVND (reference sequence). The CDR3 loop is CASSRGAAKETQYF. The CDR3 coding sequence is TGTGCCAGTAGTAGGGGAGCGGCAAAAGAGACCCAGTACTTC.

Only a few counts were recorded for this clone. The chain combines TRBV9 with TRBJ1-1; D not certain. The V end lost 0 bases, the J end lost 7 bases, and 16 bases lay between the germline ends. Looked up from germline, CDR1 is SGDLS and CDR2 is YYNGEE. CDR3 length: 15 residues. CDR3 residues: CASSVASPVEGEAFF. CDR3 nucleotide sequence: TGTGCCAGCAGCGTAGCCAGTCCGGTTGAGGGTGAAGCTTTCTTT.

This clone was seen more than once but under ten times. This chain links TRBV6-6 with TRBJ1-3; possible D gene TRBD1, 6 bases. CDR3 length equals 15 residues. V lost 8 bases to trimming and J lost 3 bases, with 17 bases between them. Germline V gives CDR1 MNHNY, CDR2 SVGAGI (reference sequence). CDR3 protein: CASWNRVEIGNTIYF. CDR3 DNA sequence: TGTGCCAGCTGGAACAGGGTAGAAATTGGAAACACCATATATTTT.

The genes are TRBV6-5 and TRBJ1-4; 10 nucleotides agree with TRBD1. The CDR3 is made up of 14 amino acids. J was trimmed by 8 bases and V by 6 bases; bases with no gene match: 6. CDR1 and CDR2 (germline): MNHEY, SVGAGI. As DNA, the CDR3 is TGTGCCAGCAGCCCGACAGGGGGCAAAGAAAAACTGTTTTTT. Amino acids: CASSPTGGKEKLFF.

The CDR3 nucleotides read TGTGCCAGCAGTTACGTGCGTGGCGGGAGCCATGAGCAGTTCTTC. Protein sequence: CASSYVRGGSHEQFF. The chain is built from TRBV6-5 and TRBJ2-1; 7 bases line up with TRBD2. Germline-derived CDR1 and CDR2 are MNHEY and SVGAGI. The CDR3 has 15 amino acids. V gave up 2 bases and J gave up 8 bases; unmatched junction bases: 9.

The chain is built from TRBV7-2 and TRBJ1-5; TRBD1 is a possible D gene (5 bases). Trimming removed 1 base at V and 6 bases at J, with 13 bases between. Germline values: CDR1 SGHTA, CDR2 FQGNSA. This CDR3 has 15 residues. The CDR3 DNA sequence: TGTGCCAGCAGCTTAGATTGGGGGGTTAGTCAGCCCCAGCATTTT. It encodes CASSLDWGVSQPQHF.

This clone turned up a few times. The chain combines TRBV10-3 with TRBJ2-2, with 10 bases matching TRBD1. The ends lost 4 bases at V and 2 bases at J; junction bases unmatched: 1. The CDR3 sequence is 15 residues long. Germline CDR1 and CDR2: ENHRY and SYGVKD. In DNA, the CDR3 is TGTGCCATCAGTGGACAGGGGGCCAACACCGGGGAGCTGTTTTTT. Encoded protein: CAISGQGANTGELFF.

This clone was counted between two and nine times. V and J are TRBV5-1 and TRBJ2-7, with TRBD1 matching over 7 bases. The CDR3 has 13 amino acids. The germline gives CDR1 SGHRS, CDR2 YFSETQ. After removal of 4 bases from V and 5 bases from J, the junction contained 6 bases not matched to a gene. Here the CDR3 DNA reads TGCGCCAGCAGCCCACAGGGGCGCGACGAGCAGTACTTC. It codes for CASSPQGRDEQYF.

In its sample, this clone was seen a few times. The chain links TRBV29-1 to TRBJ2-3; perhaps TRBD2 as D (5 bases). The CDR3 is 14 residues long. The germline CDR1 and CDR2 sequences are SQVTM and ANQGSEA. Trimming stripped 4 bases from V and 5 bases from J, with 16 bases between. The CDR3 sequence: CSVGLWRKGDTQYF. The CDR3 DNA is TGCAGCGTTGGCCTTTGGAGGAAGGGAGATACGCAGTATTTT.

The V call is TRBV11-2, the J call TRBJ2-5; D is unresolved. The CDR3 has 12 amino acids. The germline gives CDR1 SGHAT, CDR2 FQNNGV. Trimming left V 2 bases short and J 5 bases short, with 6 bases between. CDR3 loop: CASSLRQETQYF. The CDR3 DNA reads TGTGCCAGCAGCTTACGCCAGGAGACCCAGTACTTC.

The chain joins TRBV29-1 to TRBJ1-1; no clear D gene. The CDR3 loop spans 13 amino acids. Germline V gene lookup returns CDR1 SQVTM and CDR2 ANQGSEA. The ends were cut back, 4 bases at V and 1 base at J, with 10 bases in the middle. The CDR3 is CSVVRSGNTEAFF. In DNA, the CDR3 is TGCAGCGTTGTTAGGTCGGGGAACACTGAAGCTTTCTTT.